This TCR beta chain was identified in a study of cytomegalovirus exposure and HLA in healthy donors. Findings of the study overall: For most TCR beta V segments, an earlier analysis put the productive rate at about 87% or about 30% of the time. A later analysis found common viral pathogens apparently linked to several of the most significant clusters.

Turning to this clone: No antigen is known for it.

PCR was performed using 60 Vbeta and 13 Jbeta primers. Measured with immunoSEQ multiplex PCR; TCRdb has only the in-frame clones, and not every one. The sample contains some 130,000 clones, 70% to 75% of which appear only once. Germline values: CDR1 LGHNA, CDR2 YNFKEQ. The J segment lost 0 bases and the V segment lost 0 bases, leaving 10 bases of the junction unmatched. There are 19 residues in the CDR3. This TCR was sampled from a male donor in good health and CMV-seronegative. Sequencing was done on a sample of PBMCs. V is TRBV4-2 and J is TRBJ2-7, with 11 bases aligning to TRBD2. The CDR3 region has the DNA TGTGCCAGCAGCCAAGAAGAGGTCCTAGCGGGGGGCCCCTCCTACGAGCAGTACTTC. Encoded protein: CASSQEEVLAGGPSYEQYF.